These 4 T cell receptor beta chains share one sample of origin, sequenced in a study of blood T cell repertoires in COVID-19. The table came from immunoSEQ multiplex PCR; TCRdb's copy has only in-frame clones and leaves some out. The table includes 80,000 to 95,000 clones, around 79% detected once. Material for sequencing was peripheral blood. The receptors were sampled from a woman aged 80 or older with acute or convalescent COVID-19.

This chain joins TRBV30 and TRBJ1-5; 8 nucleotides agree with TRBD1. Per germline, CDR1 GTSNPN and CDR2 SVGIG (reference sequence). The CDR3 is 14 amino acids. The junction had 8 bases not matched to a gene; V was cut back by 3 bases and J by 7 bases. The CDR3, as DNA: TGTGCCTGGAGCATATCAGGGGGCCAACAGCCCCAGCATTTT. Residues: CAWSISGGQQPQHF.

The chain recombines TRBV6-5 with TRBJ2-5; 8 bases agree with TRBD1. Germline V lookup: CDR1 MNHEY, CDR2 SVGAGI. The CDR3 has 16 amino acids. Trimming at V came to 2 bases and at J to 5 bases, leaving 10 bases not matched to a gene. The CDR3 DNA reads TGTGCCAGCAGTTACGGGACAGGCGCCTGGGGGGAGACCCAGTACTTC. As protein: CASSYGTGAWGETQYF.

This rearrangement joins TRBV28 to TRBJ1-6; D is ambiguous. Trimming cost V 0 bases and J 7 bases, with 7 bases left between them. The CDR3 contains 14 residues. The germline V gene has CDR1 MDHEN and CDR2 SYDVKM. The CDR3 protein is CASSLWPTNSPLHF. Written as DNA, the CDR3 is TGTGCCAGCAGTTTATGGCCGACAAATTCACCCCTCCACTTT.

A note on this clone: One end of the junction fails to match germline, which may point to a read error. J is TRBJ1-6 and V is TRBV5-6; D is undetermined. This CDR3 contains 15 residues. Germline V gene sequence: CDR1 SGHDT, CDR2 YYEEEE. CDR3 in DNA: TGTGCCAGCAGCTTGGAATTCGGGAATAACTCACCCCTCCACTTT. It specifies CASSLEFGNNSPLHF.